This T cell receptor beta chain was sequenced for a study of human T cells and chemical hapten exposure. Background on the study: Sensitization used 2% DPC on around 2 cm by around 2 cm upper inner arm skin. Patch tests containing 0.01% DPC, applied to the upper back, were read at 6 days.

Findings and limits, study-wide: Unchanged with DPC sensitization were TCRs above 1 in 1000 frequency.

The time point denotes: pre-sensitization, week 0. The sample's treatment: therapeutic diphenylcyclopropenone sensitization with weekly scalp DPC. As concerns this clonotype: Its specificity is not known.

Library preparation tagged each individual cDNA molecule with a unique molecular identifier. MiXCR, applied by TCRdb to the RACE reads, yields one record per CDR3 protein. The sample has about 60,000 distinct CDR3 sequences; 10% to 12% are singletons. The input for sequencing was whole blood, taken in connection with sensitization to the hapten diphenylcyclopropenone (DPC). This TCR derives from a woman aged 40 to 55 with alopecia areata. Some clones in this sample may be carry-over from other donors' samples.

The CDR3 protein is CASSWLQYNSPLHF. In DNA form, the CDR3 reads TGTGCCAGCAGCTGGTTACAGTATAATTCACCCCTCCACTTT. The J gene is TRBJ1-6, the V gene TRBV7-8, with D uncertain. From germline, CDR1 is SGHVS and CDR2 FQNEAQ. The CDR3 runs 14 residues. Trimming removed 4 bases from V and 4 bases from J, with 8 bases in between.